Reported below is one T cell receptor (beta chain). Antigen unknown. The data were obtained in a study of T-cell memory formation after mild COVID-19. The CDR3 is made up of 15 amino acids. The germline V gene encodes CDR1 MNHEY and CDR2 SVGAGI. The V and J ends lost 6 bases and 4 bases, in that order; junction bases with no gene match: 11. Broader study findings: Detection of some responders pre-infection suggested pre-existing cross-reactive memory T cells participated.

TCRdb re-analysed the 5' RACE reads in MiXCR, keeping a single row per CDR3 protein. This sample yields 400,000 to 450,000 distinct CDR3 sequences, of which under 20% are seen a single time; about a fifth belongs to the top ten. The specimen was PBMCs or a T cell subset sorted from them (not recorded which). This TCR derives from a man younger than 30 who had mild COVID-19 (a few samples of this study predate the infection). Cell type and time point are not known. The chain employs TRBV6-5 and TRBJ1-2; TRBD1 agrees at 7 bases. CDR3 loop: CASRTTGEGSYGYTF. DNA for the CDR3: TGTGCCAGCAGAACCACAGGGGAAGGGAGCTATGGCTACACCTTC.